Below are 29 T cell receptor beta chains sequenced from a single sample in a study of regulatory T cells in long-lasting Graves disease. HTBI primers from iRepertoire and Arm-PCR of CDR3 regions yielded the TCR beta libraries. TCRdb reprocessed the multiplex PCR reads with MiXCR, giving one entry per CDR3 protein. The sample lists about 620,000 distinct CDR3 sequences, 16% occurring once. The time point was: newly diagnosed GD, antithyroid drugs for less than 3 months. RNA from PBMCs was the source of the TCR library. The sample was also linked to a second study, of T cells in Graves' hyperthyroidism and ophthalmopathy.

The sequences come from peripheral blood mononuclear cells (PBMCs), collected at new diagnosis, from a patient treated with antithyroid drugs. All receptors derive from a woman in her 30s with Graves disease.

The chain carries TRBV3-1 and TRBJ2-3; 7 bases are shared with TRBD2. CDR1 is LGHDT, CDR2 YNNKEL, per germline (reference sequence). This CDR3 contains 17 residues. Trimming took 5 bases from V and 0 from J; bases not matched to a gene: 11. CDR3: CASSSQWGGGSTDTQYF. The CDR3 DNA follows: TGTGCCAGCAGCTCGCAGTGGGGCGGGGGAAGCACAGATACGCAGTATTTT.

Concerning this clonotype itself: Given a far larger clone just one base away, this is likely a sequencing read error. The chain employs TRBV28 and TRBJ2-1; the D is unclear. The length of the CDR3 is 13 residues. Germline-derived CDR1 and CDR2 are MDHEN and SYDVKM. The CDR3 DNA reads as TGTGCCAGCAGGAAAGTCGGTGAAGAGACCCAGTGCTTC. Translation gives CASRKVGEETQCF.

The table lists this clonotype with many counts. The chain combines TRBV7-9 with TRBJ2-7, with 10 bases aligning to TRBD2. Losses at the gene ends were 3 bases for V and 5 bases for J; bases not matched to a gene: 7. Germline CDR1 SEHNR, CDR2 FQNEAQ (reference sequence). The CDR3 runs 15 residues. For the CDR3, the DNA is TGTGCCAGCAGCTTGGGCCTAGCGGGAGCCGACGAGCAGTACTTC. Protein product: CASSLGLAGADEQYF.

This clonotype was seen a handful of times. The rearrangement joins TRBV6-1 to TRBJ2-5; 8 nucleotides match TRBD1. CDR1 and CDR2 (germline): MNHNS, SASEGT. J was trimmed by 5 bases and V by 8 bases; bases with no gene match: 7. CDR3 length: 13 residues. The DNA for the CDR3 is TGTGCCAGCGTGGGACAGGCTTATGAGACCCAGTACTTC. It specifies CASVGQAYETQYF.

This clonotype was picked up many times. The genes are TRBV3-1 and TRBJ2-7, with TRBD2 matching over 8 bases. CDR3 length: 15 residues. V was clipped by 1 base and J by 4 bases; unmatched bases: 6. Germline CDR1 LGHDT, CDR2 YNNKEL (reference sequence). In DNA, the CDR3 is TGTGCCAGCAGCCAAGGGTCCGGACTAGCATACGAGCAGTACTTC. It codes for CASSQGSGLAYEQYF.

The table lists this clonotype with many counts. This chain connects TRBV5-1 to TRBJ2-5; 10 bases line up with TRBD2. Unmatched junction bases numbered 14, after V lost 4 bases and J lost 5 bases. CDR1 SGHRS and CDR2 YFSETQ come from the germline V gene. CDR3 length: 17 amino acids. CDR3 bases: TGCGCCAGCAGCGCCACTAGCGGGATTGGTGGTGAGGAGACCCAGTACTTC. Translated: CASSATSGIGGEETQYF.

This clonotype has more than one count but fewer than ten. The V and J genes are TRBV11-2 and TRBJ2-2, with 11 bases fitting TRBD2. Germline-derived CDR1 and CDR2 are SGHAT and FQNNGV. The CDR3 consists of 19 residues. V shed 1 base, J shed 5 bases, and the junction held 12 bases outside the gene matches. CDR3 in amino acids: CASSLASILAGASTGELFF. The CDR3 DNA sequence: TGTGCCAGCAGCTTAGCTAGTATACTAGCGGGAGCATCAACCGGGGAGCTGTTTTTT.

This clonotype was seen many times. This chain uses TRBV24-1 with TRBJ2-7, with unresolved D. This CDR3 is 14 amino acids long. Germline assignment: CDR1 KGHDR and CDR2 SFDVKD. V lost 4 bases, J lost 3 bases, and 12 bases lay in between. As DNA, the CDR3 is TGTGCCACCAGTGACCCAGGACCAAACTACGAGCAGTACTTC. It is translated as CATSDPGPNYEQYF.

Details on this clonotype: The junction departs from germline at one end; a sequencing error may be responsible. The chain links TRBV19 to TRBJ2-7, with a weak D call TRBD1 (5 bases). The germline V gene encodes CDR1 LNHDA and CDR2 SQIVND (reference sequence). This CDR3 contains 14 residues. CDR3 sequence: CASSIVDSSYGQYF. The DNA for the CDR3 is TGTGCCAGTAGTATCGTCGACAGTTCCTACGGGCAGTACTTC.

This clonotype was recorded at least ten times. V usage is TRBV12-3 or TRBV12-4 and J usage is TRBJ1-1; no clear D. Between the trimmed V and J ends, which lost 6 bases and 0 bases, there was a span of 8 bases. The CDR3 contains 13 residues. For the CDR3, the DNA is TGTGCCAGCAGCTTCGGTTTGAACACTGAAGCTTTCTTT. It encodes CASSFGLNTEAFF.

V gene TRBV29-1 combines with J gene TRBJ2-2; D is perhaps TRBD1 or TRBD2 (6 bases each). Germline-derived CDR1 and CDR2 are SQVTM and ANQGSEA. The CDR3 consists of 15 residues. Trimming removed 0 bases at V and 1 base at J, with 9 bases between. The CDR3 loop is CSVEDGGRNTGELFF. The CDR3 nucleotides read TGCAGCGTTGAAGATGGGGGGCGGAACACCGGGGAGCTGTTTTTT.

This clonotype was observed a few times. CDR3 loop: CATSGGQPRTDTQYF. Written as DNA, the CDR3 is TGTGCCACCAGTGGGGGACAGCCACGCACAGATACGCAGTATTTT. The chain couples TRBV24-1 to TRBJ2-3; the match to TRBD1 covers 7 bases. Trimming took 5 bases from V and 1 from J; bases not matched to a gene: 5. The CDR3 has 15 amino acids. The germline CDR1 and CDR2 sequences are KGHDR and SFDVKD.

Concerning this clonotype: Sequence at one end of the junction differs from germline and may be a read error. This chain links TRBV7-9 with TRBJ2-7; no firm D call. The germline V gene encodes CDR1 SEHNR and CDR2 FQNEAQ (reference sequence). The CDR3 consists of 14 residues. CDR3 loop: CASSLNGNSYEQHF. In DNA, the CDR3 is TGTGCCAGCAGCTTAAACGGCAACTCCTACGAGCAGCACTTC.

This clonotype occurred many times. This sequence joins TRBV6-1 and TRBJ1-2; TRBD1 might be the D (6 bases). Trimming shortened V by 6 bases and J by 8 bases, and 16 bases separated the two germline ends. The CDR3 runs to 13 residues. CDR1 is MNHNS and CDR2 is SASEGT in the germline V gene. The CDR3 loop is CASSIGGLNGYTF. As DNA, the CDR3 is TGTGCCAGCAGCATTGGGGGGCTGAACGGCTACACCTTC.

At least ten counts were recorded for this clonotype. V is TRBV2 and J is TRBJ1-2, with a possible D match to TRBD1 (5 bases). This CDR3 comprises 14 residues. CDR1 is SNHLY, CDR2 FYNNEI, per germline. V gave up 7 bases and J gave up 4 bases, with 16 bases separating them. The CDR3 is CASIRQKVSYGYTF. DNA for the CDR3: TGTGCCAGCATAAGACAGAAGGTTAGCTATGGCTACACCTTC.

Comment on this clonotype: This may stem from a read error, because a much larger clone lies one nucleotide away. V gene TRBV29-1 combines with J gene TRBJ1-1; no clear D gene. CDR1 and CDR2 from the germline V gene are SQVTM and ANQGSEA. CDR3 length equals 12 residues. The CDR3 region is CSVGSRNAEAFF. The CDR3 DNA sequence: TGCAGCGTTGGTAGCAGGAACGCTGAAGCTTTCTTT.

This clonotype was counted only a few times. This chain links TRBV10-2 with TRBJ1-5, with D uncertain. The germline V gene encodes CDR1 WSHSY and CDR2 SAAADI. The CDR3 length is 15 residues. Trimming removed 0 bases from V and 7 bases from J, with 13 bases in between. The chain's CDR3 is CASSESAGLGQPQHF. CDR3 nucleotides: TGCGCCAGCAGTGAGTCGGCCGGGCTCGGGCAGCCCCAGCATTTT.

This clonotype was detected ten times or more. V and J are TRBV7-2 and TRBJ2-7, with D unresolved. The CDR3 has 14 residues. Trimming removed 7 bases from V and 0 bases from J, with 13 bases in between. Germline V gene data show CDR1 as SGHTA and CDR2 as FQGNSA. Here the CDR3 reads CASTPGTASYEQYF. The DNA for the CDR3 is TGTGCCAGCACCCCCGGTACAGCCTCCTACGAGCAGTACTTC.

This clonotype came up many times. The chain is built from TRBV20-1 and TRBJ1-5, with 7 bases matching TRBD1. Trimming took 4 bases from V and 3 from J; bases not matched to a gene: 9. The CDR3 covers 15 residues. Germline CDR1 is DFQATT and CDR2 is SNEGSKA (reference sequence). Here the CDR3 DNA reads TGCAGTGCTAAAACTCTCGGGACAGCCAATCAGCCCCAGCATTTT. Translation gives CSAKTLGTANQPQHF.

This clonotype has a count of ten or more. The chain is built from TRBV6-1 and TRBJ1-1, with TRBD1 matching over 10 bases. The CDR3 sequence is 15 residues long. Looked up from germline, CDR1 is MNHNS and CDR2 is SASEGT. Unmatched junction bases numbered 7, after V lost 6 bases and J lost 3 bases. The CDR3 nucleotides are TGTGCCAGCAGCGAACCGGGACAGGGGTACACTGAAGCTTTCTTT. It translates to CASSEPGQGYTEAFF.

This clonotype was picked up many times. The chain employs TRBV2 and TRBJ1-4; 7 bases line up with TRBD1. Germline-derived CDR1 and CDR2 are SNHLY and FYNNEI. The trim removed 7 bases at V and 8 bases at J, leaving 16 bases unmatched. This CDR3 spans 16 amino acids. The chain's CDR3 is CASTETYRGPWEKLFF. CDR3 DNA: TGTGCCAGCACCGAAACCTATAGGGGGCCGTGGGAAAAACTGTTTTTT.

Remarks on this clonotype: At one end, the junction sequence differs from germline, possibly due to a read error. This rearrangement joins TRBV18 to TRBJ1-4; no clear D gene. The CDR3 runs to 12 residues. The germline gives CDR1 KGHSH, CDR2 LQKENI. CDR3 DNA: TGTGTCAGCTCACGAGATGATGAAAAACTGTTTTTT. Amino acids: CVSSRDDEKLFF.

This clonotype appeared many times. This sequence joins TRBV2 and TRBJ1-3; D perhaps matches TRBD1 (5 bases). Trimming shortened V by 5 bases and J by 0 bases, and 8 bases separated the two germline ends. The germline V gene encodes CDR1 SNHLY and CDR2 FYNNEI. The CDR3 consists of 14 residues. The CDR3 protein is CASSTTASGNTIYF. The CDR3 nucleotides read TGTGCCAGCAGTACGACAGCCTCTGGAAACACCATATATTTT.

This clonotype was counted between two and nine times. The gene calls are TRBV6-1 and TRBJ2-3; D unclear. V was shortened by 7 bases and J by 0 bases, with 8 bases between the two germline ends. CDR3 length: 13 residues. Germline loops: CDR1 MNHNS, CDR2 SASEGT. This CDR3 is CASNTWSTDTQYF. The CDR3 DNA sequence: TGTGCCAGCAACACTTGGAGCACAGATACGCAGTATTTT.

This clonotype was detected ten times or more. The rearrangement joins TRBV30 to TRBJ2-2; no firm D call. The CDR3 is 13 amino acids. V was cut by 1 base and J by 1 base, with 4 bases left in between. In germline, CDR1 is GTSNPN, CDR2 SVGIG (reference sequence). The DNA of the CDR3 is TGTGCCTGGAGTGCCGGGAACACCGGGGAGCTGTTTTTT. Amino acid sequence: CAWSAGNTGELFF.

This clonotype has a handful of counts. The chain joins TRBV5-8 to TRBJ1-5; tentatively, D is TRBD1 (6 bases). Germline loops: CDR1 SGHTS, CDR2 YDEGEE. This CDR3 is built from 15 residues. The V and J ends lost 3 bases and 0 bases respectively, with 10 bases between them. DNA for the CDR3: TGTGCCAGCAGCTCGACAGGATTTAGCAATCAGCCCCAGCATTTT. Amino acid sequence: CASSSTGFSNQPQHF.

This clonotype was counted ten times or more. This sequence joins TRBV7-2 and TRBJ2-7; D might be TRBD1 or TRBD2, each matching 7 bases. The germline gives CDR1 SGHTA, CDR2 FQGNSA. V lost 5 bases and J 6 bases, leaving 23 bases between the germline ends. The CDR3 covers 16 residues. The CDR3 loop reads CASSQRGGRGGVEQYF. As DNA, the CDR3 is TGTGCCAGCAGCCAACGTGGGGGCAGGGGGGGCGTCGAGCAGTACTTC.

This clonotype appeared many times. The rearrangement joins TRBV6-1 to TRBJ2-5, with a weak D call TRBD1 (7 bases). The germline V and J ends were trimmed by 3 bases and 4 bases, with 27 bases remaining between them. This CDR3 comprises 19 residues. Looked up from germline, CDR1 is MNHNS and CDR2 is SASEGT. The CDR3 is CASSELGQEVARRGETQYF. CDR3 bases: TGTGCCAGCAGTGAGTTAGGACAGGAGGTAGCTCGGCGGGGAGAGACCCAGTACTTC.

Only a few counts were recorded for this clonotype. The CDR3 spells CSATDPLTSTDTQYF. CDR3 DNA sequence: TGCAGTGCTACGGACCCCCTGACTAGCACAGATACGCAGTATTTT. This chain uses TRBV20-1 with TRBJ2-3; D uncertain. The CDR3 is made up of 15 amino acids. V was shortened by 4 bases and J by 0 bases, with 14 bases between the two germline ends. The germline CDR1 and CDR2 sequences are DFQATT and SNEGSKA (reference sequence).